The rows below give T cell receptor beta chains drawn from one sample of a study of STAT3 mutations in large granular lymphocyte leukemia. Profiling relied on immunoSEQ multiplex PCR, and the TCRdb table lists in-frame clones only, not all of them. The table lists roughly 11,000 clones, roughly 76% of them singletons, with less than 50% in the top ten. The specimen was peripheral blood mononuclear cells. These receptor sequences come from a man between 60 and 75 years old with T-cell large granular lymphocyte leukemia. Some clones in this sample may be carry-over from other donors' samples. CDR3s include the opening cysteine and the closing phenylalanine or tryptophan. The order of the fields is V gene, clone size, D gene, J gene, CDR3 protein, CDR3 DNA. D genes are given only for firm matches. Clone size, where shown, is once, few, many, or a class for clones that have expanded.

v_call: TRBV6-5; clone_size: -; d_call: -; j_call: TRBJ1-2; cdr3_aa: CASSSVDNYGYTF; cdr3_nt: TGTGCCAGCAGTAGTGTGGATAACTATGGCTACACCTTC
v_call: TRBV28; clone_size: -; d_call: TRBD1; j_call: TRBJ2-1; cdr3_aa: CASSFSQGAFDEQFF; cdr3_nt: TGTGCCAGCAGTTTTTCACAGGGGGCATTCGATGAGCAGTTCTTC
v_call: TRBV9; clone_size: -; d_call: TRBD2; j_call: TRBJ2-7; cdr3_aa: CASSVGTSGNPYF; cdr3_nt: TGTGCCAGCAGTGTCGGGACTAGCGGGAACCCGTACTTC
v_call: TRBV30; clone_size: -; d_call: -; j_call: TRBJ2-6; cdr3_aa: CAWNLLDRFSGANVLTF; cdr3_nt: TGTGCCTGGAACCTCCTGGACCGTTTCTCTGGGGCCAACGTCCTGACTTTC
v_call: TRBV2; clone_size: few; d_call: TRBD1; j_call: TRBJ1-5; cdr3_aa: CASSSGQGIRPQHF; cdr3_nt: TGTGCCAGCAGCTCTGGACAGGGGATTCGACCCCAGCATTTT
v_call: TRBV5-4; clone_size: -; d_call: -; j_call: TRBJ1-3; cdr3_aa: CASSLGIVEDTIYF; cdr3_nt: TGTGCCAGCAGCTTGGGTATCGTTGAAGACACCATATATTTT
v_call: TRBV4-1; clone_size: -; d_call: TRBD2; j_call: TRBJ2-3; cdr3_aa: CASSQDLAVGTDTQYF; cdr3_nt: TGCGCCAGCAGCCAAGACCTAGCGGTGGGCACAGATACGCAGTATTTT
v_call: TRBV5-6; clone_size: -; d_call: -; j_call: TRBJ2-5; cdr3_aa: CASSLTIAGEETQYF; cdr3_nt: TGTGCCAGCAGCCTGACAATCGCAGGCGAGGAGACCCAGTACTTC
v_call: TRBV19; clone_size: -; d_call: -; j_call: TRBJ1-4; cdr3_aa: CASQEQGVTTNEKLFF; cdr3_nt: TGTGCCAGTCAGGAACAGGGCGTAACAACTAATGAAAAACTGTTTTTT
v_call: TRBV7-9; clone_size: -; d_call: TRBD2; j_call: TRBJ2-2; cdr3_aa: CASSPRAGGPAGELFF; cdr3_nt: TGTGCCAGCAGCCCGAGAGCGGGAGGGCCGGCCGGGGAGCTGTTTTTT
v_call: TRBV28; clone_size: once; d_call: TRBD2; j_call: TRBJ2-7; cdr3_aa: CASSPGLASNEQYF; cdr3_nt: TGTGCCAGCAGTCCGGGACTAGCGAGCAACGAGCAGTACTTC
v_call: TRBV27; clone_size: -; d_call: TRBD1; j_call: TRBJ2-5; cdr3_aa: CASSMGQGAGETQYF; cdr3_nt: TGTGCCAGCAGTATGGGACAGGGGGCTGGGGAGACCCAGTACTTC
v_call: TRBV6-5; clone_size: -; d_call: TRBD1; j_call: TRBJ1-5; cdr3_aa: CASSRDRGPGQPQHF; cdr3_nt: TGTGCCAGCAGTAGGGACAGGGGGCCTGGACAGCCCCAGCATTTT
v_call: TRBV5-4; clone_size: -; d_call: -; j_call: TRBJ1-1; cdr3_aa: CASTAGGGGTEAFF; cdr3_nt: TGTGCCAGCACCGCCGGCGGGGGTGGGACTGAAGCTTTCTTT
v_call: TRBV4-2; clone_size: -; d_call: -; j_call: TRBJ2-5; cdr3_aa: CASSQEGAGSGETQYF; cdr3_nt: TGTGCCAGCAGCCAAGAGGGGGCCGGGAGCGGAGAGACCCAGTACTTC
v_call: TRBV6-5; clone_size: -; d_call: -; j_call: TRBJ2-3; cdr3_aa: CASSYSSLAAEDTQYF; cdr3_nt: TGTGCCAGCAGTTACTCGAGTCTAGCCGCAGAGGATACGCAGTATTTT
v_call: TRBV5-1; clone_size: -; d_call: -; j_call: TRBJ1-4; cdr3_aa: CASSLGENEKLFF; cdr3_nt: TGCGCCAGCAGCTTGGGGGAGAATGAAAAACTGTTTTTT
v_call: TRBV23-1; clone_size: -; d_call: -; j_call: TRBJ2-1; cdr3_aa: CASSQSGTFGNEQFF; cdr3_nt: TGCGCCAGCAGTCAATCCGGGACTTTCGGCAATGAGCAGTTCTTC
v_call: TRBV30; clone_size: -; d_call: TRBD2; j_call: TRBJ2-1; cdr3_aa: CACGPSGTNEQFF; cdr3_nt: TGTGCCTGCGGGCCCAGCGGGACTAATGAGCAGTTCTTC
v_call: TRBV19; clone_size: -; d_call: -; j_call: TRBJ1-5; cdr3_aa: CASSTLAGQGNQPQHF; cdr3_nt: TGTGCCAGTAGTACCCTGGCAGGGCAGGGCAATCAGCCCCAGCATTTT
v_call: TRBV4-3; clone_size: once; d_call: TRBD2; j_call: TRBJ2-1; cdr3_aa: CASSQDTIRAGGSNEQFF; cdr3_nt: TGCGCCAGCAGCCAAGATACCATCCGAGCGGGAGGTAGCAATGAGCAGTTCTTC
v_call: TRBV5-4; clone_size: -; d_call: TRBD1; j_call: TRBJ2-3; cdr3_aa: CASSLQGVTDTQYF; cdr3_nt: TGTGCCAGCAGCCTCCAGGGGGTCACAGATACGCAGTATTTT
v_call: TRBV7-2; clone_size: -; d_call: TRBD2; j_call: TRBJ2-3; cdr3_aa: CASSLAGSGSPTDTQYF; cdr3_nt: TGTGCCAGCAGCTTAGCGGGGAGCGGGAGCCCGACAGATACGCAGTATTTT
v_call: TRBV5-1; clone_size: -; d_call: TRBD2; j_call: TRBJ2-1; cdr3_aa: CASIRGERPGYNEQFF; cdr3_nt: TGCGCCAGCATACGGGGGGAGAGGCCTGGGTACAATGAGCAGTTCTTC